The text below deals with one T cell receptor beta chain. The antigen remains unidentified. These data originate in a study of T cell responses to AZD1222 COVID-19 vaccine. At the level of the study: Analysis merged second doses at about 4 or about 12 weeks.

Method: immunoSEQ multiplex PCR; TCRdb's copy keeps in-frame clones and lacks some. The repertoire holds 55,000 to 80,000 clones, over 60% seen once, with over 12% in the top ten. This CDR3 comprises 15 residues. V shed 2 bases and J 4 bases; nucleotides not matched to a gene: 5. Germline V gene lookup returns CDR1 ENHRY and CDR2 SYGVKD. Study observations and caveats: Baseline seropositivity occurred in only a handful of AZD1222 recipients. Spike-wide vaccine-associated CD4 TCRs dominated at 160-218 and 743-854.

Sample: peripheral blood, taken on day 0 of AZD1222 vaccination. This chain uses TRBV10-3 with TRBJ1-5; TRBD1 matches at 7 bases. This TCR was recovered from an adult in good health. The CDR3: CAISEDRAANQPQHF. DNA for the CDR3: TGTGCCATCAGTGAGGACAGGGCAGCTAATCAGCCCCAGCATTTT.